This record covers a single T cell receptor beta chain. Its antigen is undetermined. The entry originates in a study of blood T cells in healthy people across ages. The use of a sample-barcoded 5' primer and a J-beta primer mix characterized a second PCR of roughly 7 to 12 cycles. Each cDNA molecule was tagged by a template-switch adaptor with 12 random nucleotides. MiXCR, run by TCRdb on the 5' RACE reads, gives a single entry per CDR3 protein. The data contain 1.5 million to 2 million distinct CDR3 sequences, approximately 50% of them seen just once; the ten biggest clones take up roughly 2%. Per germline, CDR1 MGHRA and CDR2 YSYEKL. V dropped 5 bases and J dropped 8 bases, with 13 bases sitting between them. The CDR3 runs 13 residues. Study-wide findings and caveats: Diversity estimates drawn from one million T cells were deemed underestimates. Long-lived donors exceeded aged donors in naive CD4+ cells and diversity. Age brought a roughly linear fall in TCR beta diversity measured per million T cells.

Sequencing input: blood. This clonotype was sampled from a woman between 40 and 50 years old in good health. This chain joins TRBV4-1 and TRBJ2-1; D unresolved. The CDR3 reads CASSNRRRDEQFF. The CDR3 DNA sequence: TGCGCCAGCAGCAATAGACGCCGGGATGAGCAGTTCTTC.